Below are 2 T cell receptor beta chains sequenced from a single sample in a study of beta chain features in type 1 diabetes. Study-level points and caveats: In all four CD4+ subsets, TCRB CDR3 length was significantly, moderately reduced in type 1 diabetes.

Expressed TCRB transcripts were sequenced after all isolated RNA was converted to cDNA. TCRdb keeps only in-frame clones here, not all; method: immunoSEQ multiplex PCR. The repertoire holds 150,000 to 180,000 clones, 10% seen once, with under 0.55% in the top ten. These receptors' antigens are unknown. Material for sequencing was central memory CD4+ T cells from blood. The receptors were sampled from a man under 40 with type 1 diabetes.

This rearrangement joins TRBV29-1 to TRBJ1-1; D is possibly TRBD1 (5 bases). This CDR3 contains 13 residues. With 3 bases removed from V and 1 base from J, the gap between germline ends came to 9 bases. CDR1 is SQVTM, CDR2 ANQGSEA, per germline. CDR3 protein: CSVERGENTEAFF. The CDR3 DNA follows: TGCAGCGTTGAGCGGGGGGAGAACACTGAAGCTTTCTTT.

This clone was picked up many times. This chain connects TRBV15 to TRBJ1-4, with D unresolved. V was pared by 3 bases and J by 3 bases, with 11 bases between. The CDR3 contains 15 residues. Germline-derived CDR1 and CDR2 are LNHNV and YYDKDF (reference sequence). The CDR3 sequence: CATSSAGSANEKLFF. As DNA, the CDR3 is TGTGCCACCAGCAGTGCGGGGTCAGCTAATGAAAAACTGTTTTTT.